This T cell receptor (beta chain) was captured by sequencing in a study of T-cell memory formation after mild COVID-19. MiXCR was run by TCRdb on the 5' RACE reads, yielding one entry per CDR3 protein. Counted here are more than 150,000 distinct CDR3 sequences, around 20% occurring once; the ten biggest clones make up roughly 3.8%. The germline CDR1 and CDR2 sequences are SGHRS and YFSETQ. Trimming cost V 0 bases and J 4 bases, with 8 bases left between them. This CDR3 spans 15 amino acids. This chain uses TRBV5-1 with TRBJ2-6, with D hard to call. Sequencing was done on a sample of PBMCs or a T cell subset sorted from them (not recorded which). This receptor was obtained from a man younger than 35 who had mild COVID-19 (a few samples of this study predate the infection). Cell type and time point are not known. CDR3 sequence reads: CASSLGAAGANVLTF. DNA for the CDR3: TGCGCCAGCAGCTTGGGGGCAGCAGGGGCCAACGTCCTGACTTTC.